This entry concerns a single TCR beta chain. This entry comes from a study of Ad26.COV2.S vaccination and SARS-CoV-2 variants. Treatment of the sample: over 15 received Ad26.COV2.S at low or high dose, single or two shots; five or six received placebo; per-sample allocation not given. Sampling took place 63 days after the first vaccine or placebo injection. From germline, CDR1 is KGHSH and CDR2 LQKENI. The CDR3 consists of 16 residues. The V segment lost 4 bases and the J segment 1 base; nucleotides outside the gene matches: 7. Data came from immunoSEQ multiplex PCR; TCRdb stores just in-frame clones and leaves some out. Of hundreds of thousands of clones in the sample, 70% to 90% were seen once.

This sequence was found in a person between 18 and 60 years old who received the Ad26.COV2.S COVID-19 vaccine or a placebo. Source: peripheral blood, taken in a trial of Ad26.COV2.S vaccine versus placebo. The chain is built from TRBV18 and TRBJ1-1, with 9 bases matching TRBD1. Here the CDR3 reads CASSLEQGASNTEAFF. CDR3 DNA: TGTGCCAGCTCACTCGAACAGGGGGCCTCGAACACTGAAGCTTTCTTT.